This is a list of T cell receptor beta chains from one sample in a study of blood T cell repertoires in COVID-19. Sequencing used immunoSEQ multiplex PCR; TCRdb keeps in-frame clones, though not all of them. The sample has some 87,000 clones, more than 65% seen once; the top ten hold around a quarter. The sequencing input was peripheral blood. All receptors come from an elderly man with active or convalescent COVID-19. The CDR3 runs from the conserved cysteine through the conserved F or W. The order of the fields is V gene, clone size, J gene, D gene, CDR3 DNA, CDR3 protein. A D gene is named only where the DNA matches it firmly. Clone size appears in some rows only: once, few, many, or a class for an expanded clone.

v_call: TRBV25-1; clone_size: .; j_call: TRBJ1-2; d_call: TRBD1; cdr3_nt: TGTGCCAGCCTCCAAACAGGGGGCCGGGGCTACACCTTC; cdr3_aa: CASLQTGGRGYTF
v_call: TRBV25-1; clone_size: few; j_call: TRBJ1-4; d_call: TRBD1; cdr3_nt: TGTGCCAGCACCCGGACAGGATCTCTGTTTTTT; cdr3_aa: CASTRTGSLFF
v_call: TRBV7-8; clone_size: .; j_call: TRBJ2-7; d_call: .; cdr3_nt: TGTGCCAGCAGCTTAGCCAGGGGCGGCGAGCAGTACTTC; cdr3_aa: CASSLARGGEQYF
v_call: TRBV14; clone_size: .; j_call: TRBJ2-7; d_call: .; cdr3_nt: TGTGCCAGCAGCCTACTTCAGGGGATCGAGCAGTACTTC; cdr3_aa: CASSLLQGIEQYF
v_call: TRBV7-6; clone_size: .; j_call: TRBJ1-4; d_call: .; cdr3_nt: TGTGCCAGCAGCTTAACGCCTCGGGAAGGGAATGAAAAACTGTTTTTT; cdr3_aa: CASSLTPREGNEKLFF
v_call: TRBV7-8; clone_size: .; j_call: TRBJ1-5; d_call: .; cdr3_nt: TGTGCCAGCAGACCAGATAGCAATCAGCCCCAGCATTTT; cdr3_aa: CASRPDSNQPQHF
v_call: TRBV7-2; clone_size: .; j_call: TRBJ1-2; d_call: .; cdr3_nt: TGTGCCAGCAGCTTAGACGGAGATTATGGCTACACCTTC; cdr3_aa: CASSLDGDYGYTF
v_call: TRBV7-6; clone_size: .; j_call: TRBJ2-7; d_call: .; cdr3_nt: TGTGCCAGCAGCTCAAACTCCTACGAGCAGTACTTC; cdr3_aa: CASSSNSYEQYF
v_call: TRBV7-2; clone_size: .; j_call: TRBJ1-5; d_call: TRBD1; cdr3_nt: TGTGCCAGCAGCCAAGACGGACAGGGCAATCAGCCCCAGCATTTT; cdr3_aa: CASSQDGQGNQPQHF
v_call: TRBV7-9; clone_size: few; j_call: TRBJ1-6; d_call: .; cdr3_nt: TGTGCCAGCAGCTTAGGTGGGGCGGATTCACCCCTCCACTTT; cdr3_aa: CASSLGGADSPLHF
v_call: TRBV7-8; clone_size: .; j_call: TRBJ1-1; d_call: .; cdr3_nt: TGTGCCAGCAGCTTATATCAGGGGCGTTGGACTGAAGCTTTCTTT; cdr3_aa: CASSLYQGRWTEAFF
v_call: TRBV29-1; clone_size: .; j_call: TRBJ2-4; d_call: TRBD1; cdr3_nt: TGCAGCGTTGGTCAGGGGGGCGGACAGGGACCAAACATTCAGTACTTC; cdr3_aa: CSVGQGGGQGPNIQYF
v_call: TRBV28; clone_size: .; j_call: TRBJ1-4; d_call: TRBD1; cdr3_nt: TGTGCCGTACATCCGGGACAGCAGAATGAAAAACTGTTTTTT; cdr3_aa: CAVHPGQQNEKLFF
v_call: TRBV7-6; clone_size: .; j_call: TRBJ2-3; d_call: TRBD2; cdr3_nt: TGTGCCAGCAGCTTTGGCGGGGGAGCATCTAGCACAGATACGCAGTATTTT; cdr3_aa: CASSFGGGASSTDTQYF
v_call: TRBV7-2; clone_size: .; j_call: TRBJ2-2; d_call: .; cdr3_nt: TGTGCCAGCAGCTTAGTCGCGATCACCGGGGAGCTGTTTTTT; cdr3_aa: CASSLVAITGELFF
v_call: TRBV5-4; clone_size: .; j_call: TRBJ1-2; d_call: TRBD1; cdr3_nt: TGTGCCAGCAGCTTGGCAGGGACAGGGGGCGCGTCTGGCTACACCTTC; cdr3_aa: CASSLAGTGGASGYTF
v_call: TRBV5-4; clone_size: .; j_call: TRBJ2-1; d_call: TRBD2; cdr3_nt: TGTGCCAGCAGCTCTAGCGGGGGCTTCGGGAATGAGCAGTTCTTC; cdr3_aa: CASSSSGGFGNEQFF
v_call: TRBV19; clone_size: .; j_call: TRBJ1-1; d_call: TRBD1; cdr3_nt: TGTGCCAGTAGGGACAGGGGGCTTACTGAAGCTTTCTTT; cdr3_aa: CASRDRGLTEAFF
v_call: TRBV19; clone_size: .; j_call: TRBJ1-4; d_call: .; cdr3_nt: TGTGCCAGTAGTATGCGGGGAGGGGATGAAAAACTGTTTTTT; cdr3_aa: CASSMRGGDEKLFF
v_call: TRBV5-6; clone_size: once; j_call: TRBJ1-1; d_call: .; cdr3_nt: TGTGCCAGCAGCTTGATGGGTTACGGGGTTGAAGCTTTCTTT; cdr3_aa: CASSLMGYGVEAFF
v_call: TRBV10-1; clone_size: .; j_call: TRBJ2-5; d_call: TRBD2; cdr3_nt: TGCGCCAGCAACAGACTAGCCCCAATGAGGGAGACCCAGTACTTC; cdr3_aa: CASNRLAPMRETQYF
v_call: TRBV18; clone_size: .; j_call: TRBJ1-2; d_call: TRBD1; cdr3_nt: TGTGCCAGCTCAGGAAAGGGACAGGGGTCCTATGGCTACACCTTC; cdr3_aa: CASSGKGQGSYGYTF